This TCR beta chain appears in the sequencing data of a study of control samples from healthy donors and cancer patients. The CDR3 is made up of 18 amino acids. The V segment lost 5 bases and the J segment 3 bases; nucleotides outside the gene matches: 10. Germline assignment: CDR1 LNHDA and CDR2 SQIVND (reference sequence). TCRdb's copy holds only in-frame clones and misses some; the assay was immunoSEQ multiplex PCR. The sample holds 190,000 or so clones, about 93% seen once. This clone occurred once. The sequencing input was blood. The receptor was derived from a young man in good health. The genes are TRBV19 and TRBJ2-3; 14 nucleotides align to TRBD2. This CDR3 reads CASSPTNRLAGGTDTQYF. CDR3 in DNA: TGTGCCAGTAGTCCGACAAATCGACTAGCGGGGGGGACAGATACGCAGTATTTT.